A selection of T cell receptor beta chains follows, all from one sample in a study of blood T cell repertoires in COVID-19. Repertoires were generated with immunoSEQ multiplex PCR, while TCRdb's copy carries only in-frame clones and drops some. The sample holds a few hundred thousand clones; 80% to 90% are singletons and the top ten take roughly 2%. Sequencing was performed on PBMCs or T cells enriched from blood (not recorded which). The source of these receptors is a man aged 30-40 years who had recovered from COVID-19. The CDR3 runs from the conserved cysteine through the conserved F or W. The D gene is left open where the match is weak. Some rows mark clone size as missing; the rest say once, few, many or name a class of expanded clone.

D gene: TRBD2; V gene: TRBV7-2; clone size: .; J gene: TRBJ2-5; CDR3 protein: CASSAGGAETQYF; CDR3 DNA: TGTGCCAGCAGCGCCGGGGGGGCGGAGACCCAGTACTTC
D gene: .; V gene: TRBV10-3; clone size: .; J gene: TRBJ1-2; CDR3 protein: CAISEDGQGNYGYTF; CDR3 DNA: TGTGCCATCAGTGAAGACGGGCAGGGTAACTATGGCTACACCTTC
D gene: TRBD1; V gene: TRBV5-6; clone size: .; J gene: TRBJ1-2; CDR3 protein: CASSLGGQGTNYGYTF; CDR3 DNA: TGTGCCAGCAGCTTGGGAGGACAGGGCACCAACTATGGCTACACCTTC
D gene: .; V gene: TRBV6-5; clone size: .; J gene: TRBJ1-3; CDR3 protein: CASSIRGTGNTIYF; CDR3 DNA: TGTGCCAGCAGCATCCGGGGGACGGGAAACACCATATATTTT
D gene: .; V gene: TRBV6-5; clone size: .; J gene: TRBJ2-3; CDR3 protein: CASSSGLPGDTDTQYF; CDR3 DNA: TGTGCCAGCAGTTCAGGCCTCCCCGGGGACACAGATACGCAGTATTTT
D gene: .; V gene: TRBV6-6; clone size: once; J gene: TRBJ1-5; CDR3 protein: CASSYSTVGNQPQHF; CDR3 DNA: TGTGCCAGCAGTTACTCGACTGTTGGCAATCAGCCCCAGCATTTT
D gene: TRBD1; V gene: TRBV27; clone size: few; J gene: TRBJ1-5; CDR3 protein: CASTPGGSNQPQHF; CDR3 DNA: TGTGCCAGCACCCCAGGGGGAAGCAATCAGCCCCAGCATTTT
D gene: TRBD2; V gene: TRBV3-1/TRBV3-2; clone size: .; J gene: TRBJ2-1; CDR3 protein: CASSRGPAGASREQFF; CDR3 DNA: TGTGCCAGCAGCCGGGGTCCAGCGGGGGCCTCCAGGGAGCAGTTCTTC
D gene: .; V gene: TRBV5-5; clone size: .; J gene: TRBJ1-4; CDR3 protein: CASSHNPGWDEKLFF; CDR3 DNA: TGTGCCAGCAGCCACAACCCAGGGTGGGATGAAAAACTGTTTTTT
D gene: .; V gene: TRBV27; clone size: .; J gene: TRBJ2-1; CDR3 protein: CASSFPRREQFF; CDR3 DNA: TGTGCCAGCAGTTTCCCTCGGAGAGAGCAGTTCTTC
D gene: .; V gene: TRBV19; clone size: .; J gene: TRBJ1-2; CDR3 protein: CASRPVGGAFYGYTF; CDR3 DNA: TGTGCCAGTAGGCCTGTTGGGGGCGCCTTCTATGGCTACACCTTC
D gene: TRBD1; V gene: TRBV5-4; clone size: .; J gene: TRBJ2-7; CDR3 protein: CASSRDRNSYEQYF; CDR3 DNA: TGTGCCAGCAGCCGGGACAGGAACTCCTACGAGCAGTACTTC
D gene: TRBD2; V gene: TRBV2; clone size: .; J gene: TRBJ2-3; CDR3 protein: CASKGLAAADTQYF; CDR3 DNA: TGTGCCAGCAAGGGACTAGCAGCCGCAGATACGCAGTATTTT
D gene: TRBD1; V gene: TRBV2; clone size: .; J gene: TRBJ2-7; CDR3 protein: CASSEDRTGHSEQYF; CDR3 DNA: TGTGCCAGCAGTGAAGACAGGACAGGGCATAGCGAGCAGTACTTC
D gene: .; V gene: TRBV3-1/TRBV3-2; clone size: .; J gene: TRBJ2-3; CDR3 protein: CASSQDFVKVAGDTQYF; CDR3 DNA: TGTGCCAGCAGCCAAGATTTCGTAAAAGTGGCTGGAGATACGCAGTATTTT
D gene: TRBD1; V gene: TRBV5-1; clone size: once; J gene: TRBJ1-6; CDR3 protein: CASSSGQDYNSPLHF; CDR3 DNA: TGCGCCAGCAGCAGCGGACAGGACTATAATTCACCCCTCCACTTT
D gene: TRBD1; V gene: TRBV5-1; clone size: .; J gene: TRBJ1-4; CDR3 protein: CASSLGQVSTNEKLFF; CDR3 DNA: TGCGCCAGCAGCCTCGGACAGGTATCAACTAATGAAAAACTGTTTTTT
D gene: TRBD1; V gene: TRBV6-5; clone size: .; J gene: TRBJ1-2; CDR3 protein: CASRVGQGDGYTF; CDR3 DNA: TGTGCCAGCAGAGTAGGACAGGGAGATGGCTACACCTTC
D gene: TRBD1; V gene: TRBV7-3; clone size: once; J gene: TRBJ2-3; CDR3 protein: CASSVTGGTDTQYF; CDR3 DNA: TGTGCCAGCAGCGTTACAGGGGGAACAGATACGCAGTATTTT
D gene: TRBD1; V gene: TRBV6-1; clone size: .; J gene: TRBJ2-7; CDR3 protein: CASSERQGIAYEQYF; CDR3 DNA: TGTGCCAGCAGTGAACGACAGGGGATCGCCTACGAGCAGTACTTC
D gene: TRBD2; V gene: TRBV27; clone size: .; J gene: TRBJ2-5; CDR3 protein: CASSLYGPGLAGGETQYF; CDR3 DNA: TGTGCCAGCAGTTTGTACGGCCCAGGACTAGCGGGGGGGGAGACCCAGTACTTC
D gene: TRBD1; V gene: TRBV11-2; clone size: .; J gene: TRBJ1-1; CDR3 protein: CASSPTGPEGAGISWAFF; CDR3 DNA: TGTGCCAGCAGCCCTACGGGTCCGGAGGGGGCAGGCATCAGTTGGGCTTTCTTT
D gene: .; V gene: TRBV11-3; clone size: .; J gene: TRBJ2-1; CDR3 protein: CASSLVLASNEQFF; CDR3 DNA: TGTGCCAGCAGCTTAGTGCTAGCGTCGAATGAGCAGTTCTTC
D gene: TRBD1; V gene: TRBV5-5; clone size: .; J gene: TRBJ1-2; CDR3 protein: CASSRGQGYGYTF; CDR3 DNA: TGTGCCAGCAGCAGGGGACAGGGGTACGGCTACACCTTC
D gene: TRBD1; V gene: TRBV19; clone size: .; J gene: TRBJ1-5; CDR3 protein: CASRQGRATPQHF; CDR3 DNA: TGTGCCAGCCGACAGGGGAGGGCCACGCCCCAGCATTTT
D gene: .; V gene: TRBV3-1/TRBV3-2; clone size: .; J gene: TRBJ2-1; CDR3 protein: CASSLAGPLGGNEQFF; CDR3 DNA: TGTGCCAGCAGCCTCGCCGGGCCCTTAGGGGGAAATGAGCAGTTCTTC
D gene: .; V gene: TRBV9; clone size: .; J gene: TRBJ2-7; CDR3 protein: CASSVSPGSYEQYF; CDR3 DNA: TGTGCCAGCAGCGTATCTCCAGGGTCCTACGAGCAGTACTTC
D gene: TRBD1; V gene: TRBV6-2/TRBV6-3; clone size: once; J gene: TRBJ1-1; CDR3 protein: CASSSLVDRAVGAFF; CDR3 DNA: TGTGCCAGCAGCTCTCTCGTGGACAGGGCGGTAGGAGCTTTCTTT
D gene: TRBD1; V gene: TRBV2; clone size: .; J gene: TRBJ2-3; CDR3 protein: CASTSRTGGAGGTDTQYF; CDR3 DNA: TGTGCCAGCACTTCCAGGACAGGGGGCGCAGGGGGAACAGATACGCAGTATTTT
D gene: .; V gene: TRBV5-1; clone size: .; J gene: TRBJ1-1; CDR3 protein: CASSLYDRLNTEAFF; CDR3 DNA: TGCGCCAGCAGCTTGTATGACAGACTGAACACTGAAGCTTTCTTT
D gene: TRBD2; V gene: TRBV5-8; clone size: .; J gene: TRBJ2-5; CDR3 protein: CASSFPSGGRETQYF; CDR3 DNA: TGTGCCAGCAGCTTCCCTAGCGGGGGGCGAGAGACCCAGTACTTC
D gene: .; V gene: TRBV6-5; clone size: .; J gene: TRBJ1-1; CDR3 protein: CASSQQGRTEAFF; CDR3 DNA: TGTGCCAGCAGCCAACAGGGACGCACTGAAGCTTTCTTT
D gene: TRBD2; V gene: TRBV4-1; clone size: .; J gene: TRBJ2-7; CDR3 protein: CASSQDERGYEQYF; CDR3 DNA: TGCGCCAGCAGCCAAGACGAGCGGGGCTACGAGCAGTACTTC
D gene: TRBD1; V gene: TRBV4-2; clone size: .; J gene: TRBJ2-5; CDR3 protein: CASSPDRVGTQYF; CDR3 DNA: TGTGCCAGCAGCCCGGACAGGGTGGGGACCCAGTACTTC
D gene: .; V gene: TRBV18; clone size: few; J gene: TRBJ1-2; CDR3 protein: CASSPSTDNYGYTF; CDR3 DNA: TGTGCCAGCTCACCATCCACAGATAACTATGGCTACACCTTC
D gene: TRBD2; V gene: TRBV9; clone size: .; J gene: TRBJ2-3; CDR3 protein: CASSVDDTERGEDTQYF; CDR3 DNA: TGTGCCAGCAGCGTAGACGATACCGAGCGGGGCGAAGATACGCAGTATTTT
D gene: .; V gene: TRBV19; clone size: .; J gene: TRBJ2-7; CDR3 protein: CASSNREQSYEQYF; CDR3 DNA: TGTGCCAGTAGTAACCGGGAACAGAGCTACGAGCAGTACTTC
D gene: TRBD1; V gene: TRBV10-3; clone size: .; J gene: TRBJ1-6; CDR3 protein: CAIRQGNSPLHF; CDR3 DNA: TGTGCCATCAGACAGGGGAATTCACCCCTCCACTTT
D gene: TRBD1; V gene: TRBV7-9; clone size: .; J gene: TRBJ1-2; CDR3 protein: CASSSTGGGGGYTF; CDR3 DNA: TGTGCCAGCAGCTCAACAGGGGGCGGCGGCGGCTACACCTTC
D gene: TRBD1; V gene: TRBV9; clone size: .; J gene: TRBJ1-2; CDR3 protein: CASNQGASSNYGYTF; CDR3 DNA: TGTGCCAGCAACCAGGGGGCAAGTTCTAACTATGGCTACACCTTC
D gene: .; V gene: TRBV15; clone size: .; J gene: TRBJ1-4; CDR3 protein: CATSRDRAGNEKLFF; CDR3 DNA: TGTGCCACCAGCAGAGACAGGGCTGGTAATGAAAAACTGTTTTTT
D gene: TRBD1; V gene: TRBV7-9; clone size: .; J gene: TRBJ1-3; CDR3 protein: CASSLGTGDSGNTIYF; CDR3 DNA: TGTGCCAGCAGCCTGGGGACAGGAGACTCTGGAAACACCATATATTTT
D gene: .; V gene: TRBV6-6; clone size: once; J gene: TRBJ1-5; CDR3 protein: CASRGGANQPQHF; CDR3 DNA: TGTGCCAGCAGGGGGGGGGCCAATCAGCCCCAGCATTTT
D gene: TRBD1; V gene: TRBV2; clone size: .; J gene: TRBJ1-1; CDR3 protein: CASREGQFTMNTEAFF; CDR3 DNA: TGTGCCAGCAGAGAGGGACAGTTCACCATGAACACTGAAGCTTTCTTT
D gene: .; V gene: TRBV19; clone size: .; J gene: TRBJ1-1; CDR3 protein: CASRVQPMNTEAFF; CDR3 DNA: TGTGCCAGTAGGGTACAGCCGATGAACACTGAAGCTTTCTTT
D gene: TRBD2; V gene: TRBV2; clone size: once; J gene: TRBJ2-1; CDR3 protein: CASRTSGGVGEQFF; CDR3 DNA: TGTGCCAGCAGGACTAGCGGGGGGGTAGGCGAGCAGTTCTTC
D gene: TRBD1; V gene: TRBV24-1; clone size: .; J gene: TRBJ1-4; CDR3 protein: CATSDLRQGIDEKLFF; CDR3 DNA: TGTGCCACCAGTGACCTAAGACAGGGGATAGATGAAAAACTGTTTTTT
D gene: TRBD1; V gene: TRBV7-6; clone size: .; J gene: TRBJ2-2; CDR3 protein: CASSSRTGAGELFF; CDR3 DNA: TGTGCCAGCAGCTCAAGGACAGGGGCCGGGGAGCTGTTTTTT
D gene: .; V gene: TRBV30; clone size: .; J gene: TRBJ1-1; CDR3 protein: CAWRRGYTEAFF; CDR3 DNA: TGTGCCTGGAGAAGGGGATACACTGAAGCTTTCTTT
D gene: .; V gene: TRBV5-1; clone size: .; J gene: TRBJ2-7; CDR3 protein: CASSFQEREQYF; CDR3 DNA: TGCGCCAGCAGCTTCCAGGAACGGGAGCAGTACTTC
D gene: TRBD1; V gene: TRBV6-5; clone size: .; J gene: TRBJ2-2; CDR3 protein: CASLQGVGYTGELFF; CDR3 DNA: TGTGCCAGCCTGCAGGGGGTTGGTTACACCGGGGAGCTGTTTTTT
D gene: TRBD1; V gene: TRBV7-8; clone size: .; J gene: TRBJ1-2; CDR3 protein: CASSNTGGNGYTF; CDR3 DNA: TGTGCCAGCAGCAATACAGGGGGCAATGGCTACACCTTC
D gene: .; V gene: TRBV11-2; clone size: .; J gene: TRBJ1-1; CDR3 protein: CASSFRQDSEAFF; CDR3 DNA: TGTGCCAGCAGCTTTCGACAGGACAGTGAAGCTTTCTTT
D gene: .; V gene: TRBV7-9; clone size: .; J gene: TRBJ1-1; CDR3 protein: CASSLRTANTEAFF; CDR3 DNA: TGTGCCAGCAGCCTACGGACAGCAAACACTGAAGCTTTCTTT
D gene: .; V gene: TRBV11-2; clone size: .; J gene: TRBJ2-1; CDR3 protein: CASRLSGGVPNEQFF; CDR3 DNA: TGTGCCAGCAGGTTATCCGGCGGGGTCCCCAATGAGCAGTTCTTC
D gene: .; V gene: TRBV12-3/TRBV12-4; clone size: .; J gene: TRBJ1-1; CDR3 protein: CASRATVFTEAFF; CDR3 DNA: TGTGCCAGCAGAGCTACAGTGTTCACTGAAGCTTTCTTT
D gene: TRBD2; V gene: TRBV7-2; clone size: .; J gene: TRBJ2-3; CDR3 protein: CASSLAGRTDTQYF; CDR3 DNA: TGTGCCAGCAGCCTAGCGGGGAGGACAGATACGCAGTATTTT